These 23 T cell receptor beta chains originate from one sample sequenced in a study of blood T cell repertoires in COVID-19. The table came from immunoSEQ multiplex PCR; TCRdb's copy has only in-frame clones and leaves some out. The table has about 47,000 clones, 84% seen once. The sample comprised peripheral blood. These receptors came from a man over 45 with acute or convalescent COVID-19.

The chain carries TRBV6-2 or TRBV6-3 and TRBJ2-1; perhaps TRBD2 as D (6 bases). This CDR3 spans 11 amino acids. Germline V CDR1 and CDR2: MNHEY, SVGEGT. V gave up 6 bases and J gave up 11 bases, with 11 bases separating them. CDR3 in DNA: TGTGCCAGCAGCCCCCGGGAGAAGCAGTTCTTC. Translation: CASSPREKQFF.

V usage is TRBV3-1 (or the pseudogene TRBV3-2) and J usage is TRBJ2-3; TRBD1 agrees at 8 bases. Germline lookup yields CDR1 LGHDT and CDR2 YNNKEL (reference sequence). The length of the CDR3 is 13 residues. The CDR3 coding sequence is TGTGCGGCACAGGGGGGCTTCACAGATACGCAGTATTTT. Its protein product is CAAQGGFTDTQYF.

V gene TRBV4-2 combines with J gene TRBJ2-1; 8 nucleotides align to TRBD2. CDR1 is LGHNA, CDR2 YNFKEQ, per germline. Trimming took 5 bases from V and 6 from J; bases not matched to a gene: 9. This CDR3 is 15 amino acids long. CDR3 sequence (DNA): TGTGCCAGCAGCTTCGATGCGGGAGGTGTCAATGAGCAGTTCTTC. Protein sequence: CASSFDAGGVNEQFF.

The chain employs TRBV5-1 and TRBJ2-2; D remains ambiguous. CDR3 length: 13 residues. V shed 0 bases and J shed 4 bases, with 4 bases lying between them. Germline CDR1 SGHRS, CDR2 YFSETQ. The CDR3, as DNA: TGCGCCAGCAGCTTGGACGGCACCGGGGAGCTGTTTTTT. Residues: CASSLDGTGELFF.

This chain uses TRBV2 with TRBJ1-2; 9 positions match TRBD1. Germline V gene lookup returns CDR1 SNHLY and CDR2 FYNNEI. V was clipped by 7 bases and J by 3 bases; unmatched bases: 6. The CDR3 is 14 amino acids. This CDR3 reads CASIVNRGHYGYTF. The CDR3 region has the DNA TGTGCCAGCATAGTGAACAGGGGGCACTATGGCTACACCTTC.

The chain recombines TRBV10-1 with TRBJ2-4; weak D call: TRBD1 (6 bases). CDR3 size: 14 residues. Trimming shortened V by 5 bases and J by 2 bases, and 10 bases separated the two germline ends. The germline gives CDR1 WNHNN, CDR2 SYGVQD (reference sequence). CDR3 loop: CASSSGVSKNIQYF. CDR3 nucleotides: TGCGCCAGCAGTTCAGGGGTATCCAAAAACATTCAGTACTTC.

The chain is built from TRBV5-1 and TRBJ2-5; TRBD1 matches at 10 bases. This CDR3 has 13 residues. Per germline, CDR1 SGHRS and CDR2 YFSETQ. V shed 7 bases and J 5 bases; nucleotides not matched to a gene: 5. CDR3 in DNA: TGCGCCAGCCAGACAGGGGGCTTTGAGACCCAGTACTTC. Translating it yields CASQTGGFETQYF.

This clone was detected a few times. The gene calls are TRBV28 and TRBJ1-5; 8 nucleotides align to TRBD1. V gave up 5 bases and J gave up 10 bases; unmatched junction bases: 16. Per germline, CDR1 MDHEN and CDR2 SYDVKM. This CDR3 has 16 residues. The CDR3 reads CASSTMRTGWGEPQHF. CDR3 coding DNA: TGTGCCAGCAGTACTATGAGGACAGGGTGGGGGGAACCCCAGCATTTT. The complete variable domain, with remaining parts taken from reference TRBV28 and TRBJ1-5, reads DVKVTQSSRYLVKRTGEKVFLECVQDMDHENMFWYRQDPGLGLRLIYFSYDVKMKEKGDIPEGYSVSREKKERFSLILESASTNQTSMYLCASSTMRTGWGEPQHFGDGTRLSIL.

This chain uses TRBV4-3 with TRBJ2-5, with 13 positions matching TRBD2. CDR3 length: 17 amino acids. Germline V lookup: CDR1 LGHNA, CDR2 YSLEER. Trimming at V came to 4 bases and at J to 4 bases, leaving 9 bases not matched to a gene. The CDR3: CASSLGLAGVVGETQYF. The CDR3 DNA is TGCGCCAGCAGCCTAGGACTAGCGGGGGTGGTCGGAGAGACCCAGTACTTC.

The CDR3 loop is CATWTDYYGYTF. CDR3 nucleotides: TGTGCCACTTGGACAGACTACTATGGCTACACCTTC. The chain couples TRBV24-1 to TRBJ1-2; a possible D gene is TRBD1 (6 bases). The V end lost 10 bases, the J end lost 3 bases, and 11 bases lay between the germline ends. This CDR3 comprises 12 residues. Germline values: CDR1 KGHDR, CDR2 SFDVKD.

V and J are TRBV10-2 and TRBJ2-1, with D unclear. CDR1 and CDR2 from the germline V gene are WSHSY and SAAADI. V was clipped by 3 bases and J by 0 bases, with 9 bases between them. The CDR3 consists of 15 residues. The chain's CDR3 is CASSDADSSYNEQFF. CDR3 in DNA: TGCGCCAGCAGTGATGCGGATAGCTCCTACAATGAGCAGTTCTTC.

This chain connects TRBV18 to TRBJ2-3; possibly TRBD1 for D (5 bases). This CDR3 region has 16 residues. The germline V and J ends were trimmed by 6 bases and 0 bases, with 16 bases remaining between them. Germline CDR1 and CDR2: KGHSH and LQKENI. CDR3 sequence (DNA): TGTGCCAGCTCCAGGCGAGACAGTTCTAGCACAGATACGCAGTATTTT. Protein: CASSRRDSSSTDTQYF.

The chain recombines TRBV28 with TRBJ2-5, with 8 positions matching TRBD2. V shed 10 bases, J shed 10 bases, and the junction held 17 bases outside the gene matches. Per the germline V gene, CDR1 is MDHEN and CDR2 is SYDVKM. The CDR3 totals 14 residues. Here the CDR3 DNA reads TGTGCCACCCTGACACTAGCGGACGGGGGGAACCAGTACTTC. It translates to CATLTLADGGNQYF.

The chain has TRBV5-8 and TRBJ2-2; tentatively, D is TRBD1 (5 bases). V lost 0 bases and J 1 base, leaving 10 bases between the germline ends. The CDR3 is 16 amino acids. Germline V gene data show CDR1 as SGHTS and CDR2 as YDEGEE. For the CDR3, the DNA is TGTGCCAGCAGCTTGGGTAGACAGAGGAACACCGGGGAGCTGTTTTTT. Protein sequence: CASSLGRQRNTGELFF. The full variable domain, completed using reference TRBV5-8 and TRBJ2-2, is EAGVTQSPTHLIKTRGQQATLRCSPISGHTSVYWYQQALGLGLQFLLWYDEGEERNRGNFPPRFSGRQFPNYSSELNVNALELEDSALYLCASSLGRQRNTGELFFGEGSRLTVL.

The rearrangement uses TRBV18 and TRBJ1-3; 9 bases are a match to TRBD1. The CDR3 is 16 amino acids. Germline CDR1 and CDR2: KGHSH and LQKENI. Trimming took 3 bases from V and 1 from J; bases not matched to a gene: 4. In DNA, the CDR3 is TGTGCCAGCTCACCTAACAGGGGGCAATCTGGAAACACCATATATTTT. Its protein is CASSPNRGQSGNTIYF.

This clone was counted between two and nine times. The chain uses TRBV7-2 and TRBJ2-2; D perhaps matches TRBD1 (6 bases). Germline loops: CDR1 SGHTA, CDR2 FQGNSA. The CDR3 contains 18 residues. Trimming stripped 3 bases from V and 1 base from J, with 18 bases between. The CDR3 protein is CASSLPPGTKRNTGELFF. DNA for the CDR3: TGTGCCAGCAGCTTGCCCCCGGGGACAAAAAGGAACACCGGGGAGCTGTTTTTT.

This clone has more than one count but fewer than ten. At the DNA level, this CDR3 is encoded by other sequences in the same sample as well. This chain uses TRBV19 with TRBJ1-5; D perhaps matches TRBD1 (5 bases). The ends were cut back, 3 bases at V and 1 base at J, with 10 bases in the middle. This CDR3 is built from 15 residues. Germline V gene lookup returns CDR1 LNHDA and CDR2 SQIVND (reference sequence). CDR3 DNA: TGTGCCAGTAGTATCCGGGGGGAAAGCAATCAGCCCCAGCATTTT. Its translation is CASSIRGESNQPQHF.

The chain links TRBV11-2 to TRBJ1-1; maybe TRBD1 (5 bases). V was clipped by 5 bases and J by 3 bases, with 13 bases between them. The CDR3 extends over 14 amino acids. CDR1 and CDR2 (germline): SGHAT, FQNNGV. The CDR3 protein is CASSRFGADTEAFF. Written as DNA, the CDR3 is TGTGCCAGCAGCCGGTTTGGGGCGGACACTGAAGCTTTCTTT.

The chain joins TRBV7-2 to TRBJ2-7, with a tentative D call TRBD1 (5 bases). The germline gives CDR1 SGHTA, CDR2 FQGNSA. V was clipped by 8 bases and J by 2 bases, with 10 bases between them. This CDR3 has 12 residues. The CDR3 DNA reads as TGTGCCAGCCGCATGGGGCCCTACGAGCAGTACTTC. Translating gives CASRMGPYEQYF.

This clone was observed a few times. V gene TRBV7-9 combines with J gene TRBJ2-1, with TRBD1 matching over 7 bases. Germline CDR1 reads SEHNR; CDR2 reads FQNEAQ (reference sequence). V was pared by 6 bases and J by 1 base, with 6 bases of the junction left unmatched. CDR3 length: 15 residues. CDR3 sequence: CASSVARGSYNEQFF. In DNA, the CDR3 is TGTGCCAGCAGTGTCGCCAGGGGGTCCTACAATGAGCAGTTCTTC.

V usage is TRBV4-1 and J usage is TRBJ2-7; 7 nucleotides match TRBD2. The germline V gene has CDR1 MGHRA and CDR2 YSYEKL. The junction had 5 bases not matched to a gene; V was cut back by 0 bases and J by 3 bases. This CDR3 has 15 amino acids. The CDR3 DNA reads TGCGCCAGCAGCCAAGAAGGGAGGGTTAACTACGAGCAGTACTTC. Its protein is CASSQEGRVNYEQYF.

The rearrangement uses TRBV9 and TRBJ1-6, with D unresolved. With 2 bases removed from V and 14 bases from J, the gap between germline ends came to 14 bases. Germline V gene data show CDR1 as SGDLS and CDR2 as YYNGEE. The CDR3 runs 13 residues. The CDR3 DNA sequence: TGTGCCAGCAGCGTCTCGGGGTCACAATCCCTCCACTTT. Its translation: CASSVSGSQSLHF.

The chain joins TRBV7-9 to TRBJ1-6, with TRBD1 identical over 9 bases. The CDR3 consists of 15 residues. Per the germline V gene, CDR1 is SEHNR and CDR2 is FQNEAQ (reference sequence). Germline trimming cut 4 bases from V and 7 bases from J; bases unmatched to any gene: 5. CDR3 coding DNA: TGTGCCAGCAGCTCGTGGGACAGGGAAAATTCACCCCTCCACTTT. The encoded protein is CASSSWDRENSPLHF.